The 9 T cell receptor beta chains below come from one sample, sequenced in a study of shared clonotypes between healthy human individuals. Repertoires were generated with immunoSEQ multiplex PCR, while TCRdb's copy carries only in-frame clones and drops some. The sample has about 2 million clones; less than 95% are singletons. Positively selected for CCR7, the CD45RO-negative cells used as naive CD8 cells excluded terminally differentiated effector memory CD45RA+ cells. The sample consisted of naive CD8+ T cells sorted from blood. All receptors derive from a young man in good health.

The chain has TRBV5-5 and TRBJ2-7; no reliable D call. The CDR3 covers 13 residues. The germline gives CDR1 SGHKS, CDR2 YYEKEE (reference sequence). Trimming took 2 bases from V and 3 from J, leaving 9 bases between them. In nucleotides, the CDR3 is TGTGCCAGCAGCTTTTTAGCCCACTACGAGCAGTACTTC. This sequence encodes CASSFLAHYEQYF.

The chain uses TRBV27 and TRBJ2-7; the D gene could be TRBD1 or TRBD2 (5 bases each). Per germline, CDR1 MNHEY and CDR2 SMNVEV (reference sequence). The CDR3 consists of 14 residues. The ends were cut back, 2 bases at V and 5 bases at J, with 13 bases in the middle. The CDR3 bases are TGTGCCAGCAGTTTAGTAGGGACCCCCCACGAGCAGTACTTC. It translates to CASSLVGTPHEQYF.

This clone showed up just a few times. This rearrangement joins TRBV4-1 to TRBJ1-2, with D possibly TRBD1 on 6 matching bases. The CDR3 has 14 amino acids. V was shortened by 1 base and J by 3 bases, with 9 bases between the two germline ends. Germline lookup yields CDR1 MGHRA and CDR2 YSYEKL. The CDR3 coding sequence is TGCGCCAGCAGCCAAGTGTCAGGGGACTATGGCTACACCTTC. It translates to CASSQVSGDYGYTF.

A note on this clone: This sample includes further DNA sequences coding for the same CDR3. The J gene is TRBJ2-5, the V gene TRBV7-9; D remains unclear. CDR1 is SEHNR, CDR2 FQNEAQ, per germline (reference sequence). CDR3 size: 13 residues. Trimming stripped 1 base from V and 5 bases from J, with 8 bases between. CDR3 bases: TGTGCCAGCAGCTTAGGAACCGAGGAGACCCAGTACTTC. This encodes CASSLGTEETQYF.

The V call is TRBV9, the J call TRBJ2-1, with D possibly being TRBD2 (5 bases). CDR1 is SGDLS and CDR2 is YYNGEE in the germline V gene. Trimming pared 3 bases from V and 8 bases from J, leaving 12 bases between. The CDR3 is 13 amino acids. Written as DNA, the CDR3 is TGTGCCAGCAGCGCAAATACCGGGGATGAGCAGTTCTTC. Translated: CASSANTGDEQFF.

The chain joins TRBV2 to TRBJ2-7; 7 bases line up with TRBD2. Unmatched junction bases numbered 5, after V lost 2 bases and J lost 4 bases. The CDR3 has 14 amino acids. CDR1 and CDR2 (germline): SNHLY, FYNNEI. As DNA, the CDR3 is TGTGCCAGCAGTGAAAGGGACTATCTATACGAGCAGTACTTC. It codes for CASSERDYLYEQYF.

This chain uses TRBV13 with TRBJ2-7, with no clear D. This CDR3 spans 16 amino acids. The V and J ends lost 3 bases and 0 bases respectively, with 15 bases between them. Germline V gene data show CDR1 as PRHDT and CDR2 as FYEKMQ (reference sequence). The CDR3: CASSFGPLGPSYEQYF. In DNA, the CDR3 is TGTGCCAGCAGCTTTGGCCCACTGGGTCCCTCCTACGAGCAGTACTTC.

This chain connects TRBV4-3 to TRBJ2-7, with 10 nucleotides matching TRBD2. Per germline, CDR1 LGHNA and CDR2 YSLEER. The junction had 5 bases not matched to a gene; V was cut back by 3 bases and J by 3 bases. CDR3 size: 15 residues. The CDR3 loop is CASSHTTSGLYEQYF. CDR3 in DNA: TGCGCCAGCAGCCACACGACTAGCGGGCTCTACGAGCAGTACTTC.

The chain joins TRBV27 to TRBJ2-7; TRBD1 is a possible D gene (6 bases). Trimming pared 2 bases from V and 1 base from J, leaving 12 bases between. This CDR3 is 15 amino acids long. CDR1 is MNHEY, CDR2 SMNVEV, per germline (reference sequence). The chain's CDR3 is CASSLGETGSYEQYF. CDR3 in DNA: TGTGCCAGCAGTTTAGGGGAGACAGGTTCCTACGAGCAGTACTTC.